The present TCR beta chain was sequenced within a study of high-grade serous ovarian cancer treatment subgroups. Study-level information: On average, approximately 15,000 reads and roughly 7,000 unique TCR beta rearrangements were obtained per sample. Study-wide points: Clonal relatedness tracked neoantigen level, and by trend copy number and mutation load.

Sequencing used immunoSEQ multiplex PCR; TCRdb keeps in-frame clones, though not all of them. This sample has approximately 1,600 clones, with roughly two thirds found just once. Details on this clone: Its antigen remains unknown.

Tumor samples were obtained before definitive surgery or chemotherapy. Sequencing was done on a sample of tumor tissue. This receptor was taken from a human donor with high-grade serous ovarian cancer.

The CDR3 DNA is TGTGCCAGCAGCTTAGATCAGGGAGGGGAGACCCAGTACTTC. This codes for CASSLDQGGETQYF. The chain uses TRBV7-2 and TRBJ2-5; 7 bases align to TRBD2. J was trimmed by 5 bases and V by 1 base; bases with no gene match: 4. Germline lookup yields CDR1 SGHTA and CDR2 FQGNSA. The length of the CDR3 is 14 residues.